The clone carrying this T cell receptor (beta chain) occurred once. Antigen unknown. The data belong to a study of shared clonotypes between healthy human individuals. Across the whole study: Donors consisted of two women and a few men between 18 and 49. General observations from the study: The sharing of around 5% of naive CD4 clonotypes was seen across a handful of donors.

Sorted-subset replicate PCRs used about 0.2 ug of genomic DNA. This amount corresponded to approximately 30,000 T cell genomes. Assay: immunoSEQ multiplex PCR; the TCRdb copy retains only in-frame clones and omits some. The sample lists hundreds of thousands of clones; roughly 70% were seen once. This receptor was obtained from a woman aged 25-40 years in good health. Sequencing input: memory CD4+ T cells sorted from blood. Subset specified: CD45RA-negative fraction.

The CDR3 sequence: CASSTNRRSNYGYTF. The CDR3 bases are TGTGCCAGCAGCACTAACAGGCGAAGTAACTATGGCTACACCTTC. The rearrangement links TRBV21-1 to TRBJ1-2; TRBD1, the table's D call, lacks a check against the DNA. TRBV21-1 is marked as a pseudogene. This CDR3 spans 15 amino acids.